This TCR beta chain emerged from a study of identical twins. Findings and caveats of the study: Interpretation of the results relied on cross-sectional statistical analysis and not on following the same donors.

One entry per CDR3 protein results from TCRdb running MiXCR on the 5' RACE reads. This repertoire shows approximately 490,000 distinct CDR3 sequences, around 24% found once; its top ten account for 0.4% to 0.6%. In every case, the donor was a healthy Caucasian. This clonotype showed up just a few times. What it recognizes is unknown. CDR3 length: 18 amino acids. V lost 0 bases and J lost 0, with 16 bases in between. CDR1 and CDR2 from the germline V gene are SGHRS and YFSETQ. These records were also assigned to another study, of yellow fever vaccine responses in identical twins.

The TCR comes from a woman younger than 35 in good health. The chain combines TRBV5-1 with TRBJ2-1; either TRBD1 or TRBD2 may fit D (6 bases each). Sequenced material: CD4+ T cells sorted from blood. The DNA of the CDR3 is TGCGCCAGCAGCTTGGGTCGGGGGCTTTTTGGCTCCTACAATGAGCAGTTCTTC. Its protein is CASSLGRGLFGSYNEQFF.